The 19 T cell receptor beta chains below all came from one sample that was sequenced in a study of shared clonotypes between healthy human individuals. Method: immunoSEQ multiplex PCR; TCRdb's copy keeps in-frame clones and lacks some. The profile covers fewer than 2.5 million clones, with 93% appearing a single time and 0.35% to 0.45% taken by the ten largest. The specimen sequenced was naive CD4+ T cells from PBMCs. Subset of the sample: CD45RA+ positively selected. Receptors were obtained from a young man in good health. Some clones in this sample may be carry-over from other donors' samples.

The chain recombines TRBV28 with TRBJ2-3; D is unclear. The ends were cut back, 6 bases at V and 11 bases at J, with 15 bases in the middle. The CDR3 contains 12 residues. The germline V gene encodes CDR1 MDHEN and CDR2 SYDVKM. CDR3 sequence: CASRAPWLGQYF. The CDR3 DNA reads as TGTGCCAGCAGGGCGCCATGGTTGGGGCAGTATTTT.

This chain joins TRBV30 and TRBJ2-1; 12 nucleotides agree with TRBD2. Per germline, CDR1 GTSNPN and CDR2 SVGIG (reference sequence). The CDR3 totals 16 residues. J gave up 5 bases and V 2 bases, and 7 bases lay outside the gene matches. In DNA, the CDR3 is TGTGCCTGGAGTCGACGACTAGCGGGAGTCGACAATGAGCAGTTCTTC. Translation gives CAWSRRLAGVDNEQFF.

The chain has TRBV4-3 and TRBJ1-5, with a possible D match to TRBD1 (5 bases). From germline, CDR1 is LGHNA and CDR2 YSLEER. V was pared by 3 bases and J by 6 bases, with 21 bases between. The CDR3 spans 17 residues. CDR3 nucleotide sequence: TGCGCCAGCAGCCAGGGGCTTTTTAGCGGGGTTTTTCAGCCCCAGCATTTT. Translating it yields CASSQGLFSGVFQPQHF.

The V gene is TRBV28, the J gene TRBJ1-2, with D unresolved. The CDR3 runs to 13 residues. Per germline, CDR1 MDHEN and CDR2 SYDVKM. V gave up 2 bases and J gave up 3 bases, with 7 bases separating them. The CDR3 DNA follows: TGTGCCAGCAGTTTAAAGACGGACTATGGCTACACCTTC. It is translated as CASSLKTDYGYTF.

Only one count was recorded for this clone. Other DNA sequences in this sample translate to the same CDR3. The gene calls are TRBV7-2 and TRBJ2-5, with 12 bases identical to TRBD2. V trimming: 1 base; J trimming: 4 bases; junction bases outside the gene matches: 1. CDR3 length: 15 residues. Germline values: CDR1 SGHTA, CDR2 FQGNSA. The CDR3 nucleotides are TGTGCCAGCAGCTTAGGACTAGCGGGAGCAGAGACCCAGTACTTC. It is translated as CASSLGLAGAETQYF.

V gene TRBV7-8 combines with J gene TRBJ2-7; D is unclear. V was pared by 5 bases and J by 5 bases, with 13 bases between. Germline V CDR1 and CDR2: SGHVS, FQNEAQ. The CDR3 runs 13 residues. CDR3 amino acids: CASSHLGVDEQYF. The CDR3 DNA reads TGTGCCAGCAGCCACCTAGGAGTAGACGAGCAGTACTTC.

With respect to this clone: The same CDR3 arises from other DNA sequences in this sample as well. V and J are TRBV27 and TRBJ2-6; D remains ambiguous. Trimming removed 2 bases at V and 1 base at J, with 9 bases between. CDR3 length: 16 amino acids. From germline, CDR1 is MNHEY and CDR2 SMNVEV (reference sequence). CDR3 DNA sequence: TGTGCCAGCAGTTTAACCGGGTTATCTGGGGCCAACGTCCTGACTTTC. Translated: CASSLTGLSGANVLTF.

The chain has TRBV5-5 and TRBJ1-2; D call uncertain. From germline, CDR1 is SGHKS and CDR2 YYEKEE (reference sequence). The CDR3 runs to 16 residues. V shed 4 bases and J shed 4 bases, with 20 bases lying between them. CDR3 nucleotides: TGTGCCAGCAGCGCAGACCCGGGCGTTAGGGCCTATGGCTACACCTTC. It encodes CASSADPGVRAYGYTF.

CDR3 bases: TGTGCCAGCAGACGTTTCCAGGGAAATGAAAAACTGTTTTTT. Amino acids: CASRRFQGNEKLFF. This rearrangement joins TRBV6-5 to TRBJ1-4; TRBD1 is a possible D gene (5 bases). The V end lost 6 bases, the J end lost 5 bases, and 13 bases lay between the germline ends. Germline assignment: CDR1 MNHEY and CDR2 SVGAGI. This CDR3 contains 14 residues.

The chain combines TRBV2 with TRBJ1-4, with a weak D call TRBD1 (6 bases). The germline V gene has CDR1 SNHLY and CDR2 FYNNEI. The CDR3 is 13 amino acids. The V gene lost 8 bases and the J gene lost 8 bases, with 15 bases spanning the gap. The CDR3 sequence: CASHRGEHEKLFF. DNA of the CDR3: TGTGCCAGCCATAGGGGGGAACACGAAAAACTGTTTTTT. Variable domain in full (rest from reference TRBV2 and TRBJ1-4): EPEVTQTPSHQVTQMGQEVILRCVPISNHLYFYWYRQILGQKVEFLVSFYNNEISEKSEIFDDQFSVERPDGSNFTLKIRSTKLEDSAMYFCASHRGEHEKLFFGSGTQLSVL.

The chain is built from TRBV5-6 and TRBJ2-5; a weak D match, TRBD2 (6 bases). Deletions cut 5 bases from V and 4 bases from J, with 15 bases between. The CDR3 covers 14 residues. Germline loops: CDR1 SGHDT, CDR2 YYEEEE. The CDR3 coding sequence is TGTGCCAGCAGGAACCGCGGGGAGCGAGAGACCCAGTACTTC. This translates into CASRNRGERETQYF.

This clone was counted a single time. The J gene is TRBJ2-5, the V gene TRBV18; 9 bases agree with TRBD1. Germline V gives CDR1 KGHSH, CDR2 LQKENI. This CDR3 has 14 amino acids. After removal of 4 bases from V and 4 bases from J, the junction contained 4 bases not matched to a gene. The CDR3 is CASSQRQGGETQYF. CDR3 coding DNA: TGTGCCAGCTCACAACGACAGGGGGGAGAGACCCAGTACTTC.

The rearrangement joins TRBV5-6 to TRBJ2-3, with 10 bases aligning to TRBD1. The CDR3 extends over 15 amino acids. V trimming: 2 bases; J trimming: 3 bases; junction bases outside the gene matches: 3. Germline CDR1 reads SGHDT; CDR2 reads YYEEEE. The CDR3 DNA is TGTGCCAGCAGCTTTGGACAGGGGGTTACAGATACGCAGTATTTT. As protein: CASSFGQGVTDTQYF.

This chain connects TRBV28 to TRBJ1-5, with no clear D. The V end was cut by 3 bases, the J end by 0 bases, with 9 bases between. The CDR3 consists of 15 residues. The germline V gene has CDR1 MDHEN and CDR2 SYDVKM. CDR3 amino acids: CASSFLRHSNQPQHF. CDR3 coding DNA: TGTGCCAGCAGTTTTCTACGCCATAGCAATCAGCCCCAGCATTTT.

V usage is TRBV6-6 and J usage is TRBJ1-2; D not certain. V lost 5 bases to trimming and J lost 8 bases, with 18 bases between them. Per the germline V gene, CDR1 is MNHNY and CDR2 is SVGAGI (reference sequence). CDR3 length: 14 residues. CDR3 DNA sequence: TGTGCCAGCAGTGCCCAGGCCGTTCGGGGAGGCTACACCTTC. This gives the protein CASSAQAVRGGYTF.

This chain connects TRBV15 to TRBJ2-3; no firm D call. V dropped 3 bases and J dropped 0 bases, with 10 bases sitting between them. Germline lookup yields CDR1 LNHNV and CDR2 YYDKDF (reference sequence). This CDR3 is built from 15 residues. DNA of the CDR3: TGTGCCACCAGCAGGAGCGATCCGAGCACAGATACGCAGTATTTT. This gives the protein CATSRSDPSTDTQYF.

The V gene is TRBV27, the J gene TRBJ2-7; 11 bases agree with TRBD2. Germline-derived CDR1 and CDR2 are MNHEY and SMNVEV (reference sequence). With V trimmed by 6 bases and J by 3 bases, 7 bases remained unmatched. This CDR3 is 15 amino acids long. Here the CDR3 reads CASRTGTSGNYEQYF. The CDR3 DNA follows: TGTGCCAGCAGAACCGGGACTAGCGGAAACTACGAGCAGTACTTC.

The J gene is TRBJ1-5, the V gene TRBV15; 9 bases are a match to TRBD1. The trim removed 5 bases at V and 6 bases at J, leaving 8 bases unmatched. The germline gives CDR1 LNHNV, CDR2 YYDKDF (reference sequence). The CDR3 runs 15 residues. CDR3: CATSSRDRVIQPQHF. The CDR3 bases are TGTGCCACCAGCTCCCGGGACAGGGTAATTCAGCCCCAGCATTTT.

The chain carries TRBV5-8 and TRBJ1-5; 9 bases map to TRBD1. The CDR3 spans 16 residues. The V gene's germline CDR1 is SGHTS and CDR2 YDEGEE. The ends lost 0 bases at V and 3 bases at J; junction bases unmatched: 4. CDR3 DNA: TGTGCCAGCAGCTTGGGGACAGGGGTAAACAATCAGCCCCAGCATTTT. Encoded protein: CASSLGTGVNNQPQHF.